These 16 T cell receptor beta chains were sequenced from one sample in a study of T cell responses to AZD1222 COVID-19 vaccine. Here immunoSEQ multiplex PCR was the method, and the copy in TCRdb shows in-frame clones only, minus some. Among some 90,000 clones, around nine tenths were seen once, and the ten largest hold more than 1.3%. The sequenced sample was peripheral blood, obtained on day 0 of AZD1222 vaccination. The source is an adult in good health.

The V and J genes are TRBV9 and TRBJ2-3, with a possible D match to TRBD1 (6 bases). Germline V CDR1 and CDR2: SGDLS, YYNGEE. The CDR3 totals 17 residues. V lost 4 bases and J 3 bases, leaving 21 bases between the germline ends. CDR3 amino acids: CASSSKRASQGTDTQYF. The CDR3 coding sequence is TGTGCCAGCAGCTCTAAACGGGCCTCCCAGGGGACAGATACGCAGTATTTT.

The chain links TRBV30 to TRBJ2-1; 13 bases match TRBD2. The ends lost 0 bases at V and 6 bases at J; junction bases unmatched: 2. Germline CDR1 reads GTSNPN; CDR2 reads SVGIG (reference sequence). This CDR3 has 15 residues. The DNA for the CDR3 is TGTGCCTGGAGTGTACTAGCGGGAGGGTTCAATGAGCAGTTCTTC. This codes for CAWSVLAGGFNEQFF.

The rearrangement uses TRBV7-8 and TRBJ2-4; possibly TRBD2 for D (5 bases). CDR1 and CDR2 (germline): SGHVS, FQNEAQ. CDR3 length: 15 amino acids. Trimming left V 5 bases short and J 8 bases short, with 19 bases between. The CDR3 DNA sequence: TGTGCCAGCAGCCAGAAGCGGCAACTAGAGGACATTCAGTACTTC. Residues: CASSQKRQLEDIQYF.

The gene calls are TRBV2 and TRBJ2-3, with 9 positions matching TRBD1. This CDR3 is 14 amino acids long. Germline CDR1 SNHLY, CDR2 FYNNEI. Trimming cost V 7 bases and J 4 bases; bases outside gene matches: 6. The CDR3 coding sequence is TGTGCCAGCAAGGAGTGGGACAGGGCAGATACGCAGTATTTT. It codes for CASKEWDRADTQYF.

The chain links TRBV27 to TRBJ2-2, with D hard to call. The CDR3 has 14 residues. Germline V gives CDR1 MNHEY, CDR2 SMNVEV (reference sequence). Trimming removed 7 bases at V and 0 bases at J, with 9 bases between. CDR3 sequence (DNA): TGTGCCAGCAAGGCCGGGTCGAACACCGGGGAGCTGTTTTTT. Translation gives CASKAGSNTGELFF.

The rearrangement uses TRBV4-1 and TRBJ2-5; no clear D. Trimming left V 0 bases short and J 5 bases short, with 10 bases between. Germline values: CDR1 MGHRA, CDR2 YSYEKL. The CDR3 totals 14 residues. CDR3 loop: CASSQEEARETQYF. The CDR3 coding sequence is TGCGCCAGCAGCCAAGAAGAGGCGCGGGAGACCCAGTACTTC.

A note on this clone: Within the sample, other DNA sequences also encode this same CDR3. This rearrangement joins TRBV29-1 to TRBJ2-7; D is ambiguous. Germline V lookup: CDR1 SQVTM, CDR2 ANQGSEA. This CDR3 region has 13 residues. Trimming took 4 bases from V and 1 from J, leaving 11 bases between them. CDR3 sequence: CSVGGGLSYEQYF. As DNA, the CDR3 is TGCAGCGTTGGGGGTGGGTTATCCTACGAGCAGTACTTC.

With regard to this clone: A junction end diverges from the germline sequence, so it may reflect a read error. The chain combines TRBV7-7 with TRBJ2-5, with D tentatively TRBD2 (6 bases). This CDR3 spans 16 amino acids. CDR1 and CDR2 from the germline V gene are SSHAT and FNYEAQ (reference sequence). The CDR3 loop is CASSPGSLAPPETQYF. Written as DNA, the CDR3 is TGTGCTAGCAGCCCCGGGAGTCTGGCGCCCCCAGAGACCCAGTACTTC.

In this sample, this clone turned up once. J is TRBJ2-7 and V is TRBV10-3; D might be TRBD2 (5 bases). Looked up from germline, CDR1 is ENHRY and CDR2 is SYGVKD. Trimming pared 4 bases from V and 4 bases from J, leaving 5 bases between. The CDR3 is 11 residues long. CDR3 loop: CAISGEYEQYF. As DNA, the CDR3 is TGTGCCATCAGTGGGGAGTACGAGCAGTACTTC.

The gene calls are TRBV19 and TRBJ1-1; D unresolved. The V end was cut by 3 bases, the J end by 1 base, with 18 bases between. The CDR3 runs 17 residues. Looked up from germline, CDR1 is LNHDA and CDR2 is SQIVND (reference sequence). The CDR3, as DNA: TGTGCCAGTAGTATCTTTCTCGCCCCGGGCCAGAACACTGAAGCTTTCTTT. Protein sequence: CASSIFLAPGQNTEAFF.

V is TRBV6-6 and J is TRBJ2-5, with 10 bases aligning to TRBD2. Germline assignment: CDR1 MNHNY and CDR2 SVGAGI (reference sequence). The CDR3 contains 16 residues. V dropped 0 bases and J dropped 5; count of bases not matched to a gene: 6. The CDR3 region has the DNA TGTGCCAGCAGTTACTCGCTAGCGGGAGATTTGGAGACCCAGTACTTC. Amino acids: CASSYSLAGDLETQYF.

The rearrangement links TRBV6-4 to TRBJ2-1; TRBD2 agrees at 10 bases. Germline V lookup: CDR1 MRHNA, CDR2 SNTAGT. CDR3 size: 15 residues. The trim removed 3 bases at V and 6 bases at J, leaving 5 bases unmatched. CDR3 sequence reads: CASSDSSGSPNEQFF. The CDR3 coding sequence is TGTGCCAGCAGTGATTCTAGCGGGAGTCCCAATGAGCAGTTCTTC.

CDR3 nucleotide sequence: TGTGCCAGCAGGCAGAGGACAGGCTTCAATCAGCCCCAGCATTTT. Translated: CASRQRTGFNQPQHF. This chain connects TRBV27 to TRBJ1-5; 7 bases align to TRBD1. The CDR3 is 15 residues long. V was clipped by 6 bases and J by 3 bases; unmatched bases: 8. CDR1 is MNHEY and CDR2 is SMNVEV in the germline V gene (reference sequence).

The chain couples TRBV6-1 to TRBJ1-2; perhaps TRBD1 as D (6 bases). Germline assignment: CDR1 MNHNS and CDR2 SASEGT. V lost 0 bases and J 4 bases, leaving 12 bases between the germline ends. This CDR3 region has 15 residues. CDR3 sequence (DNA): TGTGCCAGCAGTGAAGCATCAGGGGCGACCTATGGCTACACCTTC. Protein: CASSEASGATYGYTF.

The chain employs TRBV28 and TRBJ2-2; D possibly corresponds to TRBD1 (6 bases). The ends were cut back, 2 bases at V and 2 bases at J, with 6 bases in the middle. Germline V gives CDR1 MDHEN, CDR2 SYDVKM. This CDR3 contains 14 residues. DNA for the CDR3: TGTGCCAGCAGTTTAGGGACAAACACCGGGGAGCTGTTTTTT. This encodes CASSLGTNTGELFF.

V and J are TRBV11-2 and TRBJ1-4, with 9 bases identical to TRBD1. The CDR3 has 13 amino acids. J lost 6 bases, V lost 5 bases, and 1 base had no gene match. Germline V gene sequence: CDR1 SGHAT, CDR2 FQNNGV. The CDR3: CASSRTGDEKLFF. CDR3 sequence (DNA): TGTGCCAGCAGCCGGACAGGGGATGAAAAACTGTTTTTT. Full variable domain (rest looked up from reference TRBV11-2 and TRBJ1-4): EAGVAQSPRYKIIEKRQSVAFWCNPISGHATLYWYQQILGQGPKLLIQFQNNGVVDDSQLPKDRFSAERLKGVDSTLKIQPAKLEDSAVYLCASSRTGDEKLFFGSGTQLSVL.